This entry lists 14 T cell receptor beta chains sequenced from one sample in a study of neurological immune-mediated disorders. Each CDR3 protein is one row after TCRdb ran MiXCR on the 5' RACE reads. This sample carries tens of thousands of distinct CDR3 sequences, roughly 3.3% of them seen once, and the ten largest clones take approximately 2.9%. Sequencing input: PBMCs. All receptors derive from a woman aged 45 to 65 with multiple sclerosis.

This clonotype has at least ten counts. The chain is built from TRBV5-1 and TRBJ2-2; the D is unclear. The V end lost 4 bases, the J end lost 6 bases, and 7 bases lay between the germline ends. Germline loops: CDR1 SGHRS, CDR2 YFSETQ. The CDR3 covers 12 residues. The CDR3 DNA sequence: TGCGCCAGCAGCAGAAACTCCGGGGAGCTGTTTTTT. Translating it yields CASSRNSGELFF.

This clonotype has ten or more counts. The chain couples TRBV5-5 to TRBJ2-1; 7 bases align to TRBD2. Germline CDR1 and CDR2: SGHKS and YYEKEE (reference sequence). The CDR3 covers 16 residues. Trimming at V came to 0 bases and at J to 8 bases, leaving 11 bases not matched to a gene. CDR3 residues: CASSLGGGRGMYEQFF. In DNA form, the CDR3 reads TGTGCCAGCAGCTTGGGGGGGGGACGGGGTATGTATGAGCAGTTCTTC.

This clonotype was picked up many times. The gene calls are TRBV7-2 and TRBJ2-3; no definite D call. The CDR3 runs 11 residues. V lost 5 bases and J 3 bases, leaving 3 bases between the germline ends. CDR1 is SGHTA and CDR2 is FQGNSA in the germline V gene. The CDR3 region is CASSQTDTQYF. The DNA for the CDR3 is TGTGCCAGCAGCCAAACAGATACGCAGTATTTT.

This clonotype was recorded many times. V is TRBV7-9 and J is TRBJ1-1; the D is unclear. The CDR3 is 14 residues long. Per germline, CDR1 SEHNR and CDR2 FQNEAQ (reference sequence). The V end was cut by 7 bases, the J end by 4 bases, with 16 bases between. Here the CDR3 DNA reads TGTGCCAGCAACCGACGGGGTAAACCCACTGAAGCTTTCTTT. Translating gives CASNRRGKPTEAFF.

There are many counts of this clonotype. The chain is built from TRBV24-1 and TRBJ2-2, with a weak D call TRBD1 (5 bases). This CDR3 contains 16 residues. Germline V gives CDR1 KGHDR, CDR2 SFDVKD. Trimming stripped 0 bases from V and 2 bases from J, with 9 bases between. In nucleotides, the CDR3 is TGTGCCACCAGTGATTTGAAGGGGCGCAACACCGGGGAGCTGTTTTTT. It codes for CATSDLKGRNTGELFF.

This clonotype was observed at least ten times. The rearrangement joins TRBV10-3 to TRBJ2-3; TRBD2 might be the D (6 bases). This CDR3 is built from 15 residues. Germline CDR1 and CDR2: ENHRY and SYGVKD. V lost 6 bases to trimming and J lost 4 bases, with 17 bases between them. The CDR3 bases are TGTGCCATCAGGGAGCTTCAGGGAGGACCAGATACGCAGTATTTT. This codes for CAIRELQGGPDTQYF.

This clonotype was observed at least ten times. The V and J genes are TRBV5-1 and TRBJ1-2; 7 bases agree with TRBD1. This CDR3 comprises 13 residues. CDR1 and CDR2 from the germline V gene are SGHRS and YFSETQ. With 4 bases clipped from V and 7 bases from J, the junction kept 7 bases outside the gene matches. CDR3 residues: CASSPGQQVGYTF. CDR3 bases: TGCGCCAGCAGCCCGGGACAGCAGGTTGGCTACACCTTC.

This clonotype appeared many times. The chain joins TRBV4-2 to TRBJ2-3; TRBD2 agrees at 11 bases. The CDR3 contains 16 residues. J gave up 1 base and V 4 bases, and 4 bases lay outside the gene matches. Germline-derived CDR1 and CDR2 are LGHNA and YNFKEQ. DNA of the CDR3: TGTGCCAGCAGCCCTAAGACTAGCGGGGGCACAGATACGCAGTATTTT. It yields the protein CASSPKTSGGTDTQYF.

At least ten counts were recorded for this clonotype. A much larger clone is a single base away; this may be a read error. The J gene is TRBJ1-2, the V gene TRBV5-5, with D possibly being TRBD1 (6 bases). From germline, CDR1 is SGHKS and CDR2 YYEKEE (reference sequence). The CDR3 length is 12 residues. Trimming shortened V by 0 bases and J by 14 bases, and 14 bases separated the two germline ends. CDR3 DNA sequence: TGTGCCAGCAGCTTGGAGGCGGGACATAGAACCTTC. It codes for CASSLEAGHRTF.

This clonotype was detected ten times or more. The chain has TRBV5-1 and TRBJ1-3, with D perhaps TRBD1 (6 bases). Between the trimmed V and J ends, which lost 4 bases and 1 base, there was a span of 12 bases. The CDR3 consists of 15 residues. Germline values: CDR1 SGHRS, CDR2 YFSETQ. The CDR3, as DNA: TGCGCCAGCAGCACGGGACATCAATCTGGAAACACCATATATTTT. This gives the protein CASSTGHQSGNTIYF.

V is TRBV20-1 and J is TRBJ1-3, with no clear D. Deletions cut 6 bases from V and 12 bases from J, with 21 bases between. Per germline, CDR1 DFQATT and CDR2 SNEGSKA (reference sequence). The CDR3 is 13 residues long. CDR3 bases: TGCAGTGCCCACCGGAGCTCTGGAAAAAACATATATTTT. Amino acid sequence: CSAHRSSGKNIYF.

This clonotype has a count of ten or more. This chain links TRBV5-1 with TRBJ1-4, with 8 bases matching TRBD1. J was trimmed by 1 base and V by 4 bases; bases with no gene match: 9. The CDR3 has 17 amino acids. Germline V CDR1 and CDR2: SGHRS, YFSETQ. CDR3 residues: CASSKRDTGGTNEKLFF. CDR3 DNA sequence: TGCGCCAGCAGCAAGCGGGACACAGGGGGAACTAATGAAAAACTGTTTTTT.

The chain recombines TRBV7-2 with TRBJ2-5; D might be TRBD2 (5 bases). Between the trimmed V and J ends, which lost 5 bases and 0 bases, there was a span of 13 bases. The CDR3 is made up of 15 amino acids. The germline V gene has CDR1 SGHTA and CDR2 FQGNSA. In DNA, the CDR3 is TGTGCCAGCAGCCCCCAGTCGGGGTACCAAGAGACCCAGTACTTC. It codes for CASSPQSGYQETQYF. The variable domain in full, completed from reference TRBV7-2 and TRBJ2-5, reads GAGVSQSPSNKVTEKGKDVELRCDPISGHTALYWYRQSLGQGLEFLIYFQGNSAPDKSGLPSDRFSAERTGGSVSTLTIQRTQQEDSAVYLCASSPQSGYQETQYFGPGTRLLVL.

In its sample, this clonotype was seen many times. The chain links TRBV7-9 to TRBJ1-6; TRBD1 is a possible D gene (5 bases). The germline V gene has CDR1 SEHNR and CDR2 FQNEAQ (reference sequence). V lost 5 bases and J 3 bases, leaving 8 bases between the germline ends. The CDR3 loop spans 14 amino acids. CDR3 DNA: TGTGCCAGCAGCGATGGACACTATAATTCACCCCTCCACTTT. It translates to CASSDGHYNSPLHF.